This T cell receptor beta chain comes out of a study of blood T cell repertoires in COVID-19. Study in general: Acute and convalescent COVID-19 samples came from the United States, Italy and Spain.

Using immunoSEQ multiplex PCR, the repertoire was profiled, and TCRdb retains in-frame clones only, with some absent. The profile shows roughly 140,000 clones, roughly 90% of them singletons. The sample consisted of peripheral blood. The clonotype originates from a man aged 50-60 years with active or convalescent COVID-19.

The CDR3 loop reads CASSAGGGGDQPQHF. The CDR3 bases are TGTGCCAGCAGCGCCGGAGGGGGAGGGGATCAGCCCCAGCATTTT. This chain connects TRBV9 to TRBJ1-5; TRBD1 is a possible D gene (6 bases). The CDR3 has 15 residues. The germline CDR1 and CDR2 sequences are SGDLS and YYNGEE. V was pared by 3 bases and J by 5 bases, with 15 bases between.